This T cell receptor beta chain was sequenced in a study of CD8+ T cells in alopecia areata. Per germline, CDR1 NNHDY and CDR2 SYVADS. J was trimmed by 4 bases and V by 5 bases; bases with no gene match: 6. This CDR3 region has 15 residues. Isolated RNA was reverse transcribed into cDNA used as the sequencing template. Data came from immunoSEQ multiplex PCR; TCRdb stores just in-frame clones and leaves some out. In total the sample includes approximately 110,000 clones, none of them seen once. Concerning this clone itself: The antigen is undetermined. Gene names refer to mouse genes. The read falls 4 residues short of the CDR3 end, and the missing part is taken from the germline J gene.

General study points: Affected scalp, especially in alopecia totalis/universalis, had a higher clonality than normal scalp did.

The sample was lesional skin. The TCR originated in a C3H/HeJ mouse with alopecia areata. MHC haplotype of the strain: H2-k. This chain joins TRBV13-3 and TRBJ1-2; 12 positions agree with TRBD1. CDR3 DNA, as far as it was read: TGTGCCAGCAGCCGGGACAGGGGGCTTGGCTCC. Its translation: CASSRDRGLGS. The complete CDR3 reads CASSRDRGLGSDYTF.